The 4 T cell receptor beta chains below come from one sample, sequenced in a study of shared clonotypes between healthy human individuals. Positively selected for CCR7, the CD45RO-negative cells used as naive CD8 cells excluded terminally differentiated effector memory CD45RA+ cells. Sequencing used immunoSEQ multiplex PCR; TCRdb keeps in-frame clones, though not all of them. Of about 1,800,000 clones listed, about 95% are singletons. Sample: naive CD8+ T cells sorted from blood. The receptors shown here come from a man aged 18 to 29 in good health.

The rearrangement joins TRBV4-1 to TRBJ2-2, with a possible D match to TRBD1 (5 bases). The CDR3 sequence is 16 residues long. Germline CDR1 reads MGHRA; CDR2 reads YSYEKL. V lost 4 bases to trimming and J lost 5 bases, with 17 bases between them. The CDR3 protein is CASSPQGIRGTGELFF. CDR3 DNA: TGCGCCAGCAGCCCACAAGGGATTAGGGGTACCGGGGAGCTGTTTTTT.

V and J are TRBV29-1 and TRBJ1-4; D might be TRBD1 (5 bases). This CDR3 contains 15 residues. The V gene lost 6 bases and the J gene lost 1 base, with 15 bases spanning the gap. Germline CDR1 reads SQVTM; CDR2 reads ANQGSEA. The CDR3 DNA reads TGCAGCGTCGGGGATTTTGGGGGAACTAATGAAAAACTGTTTTTT. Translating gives CSVGDFGGTNEKLFF.

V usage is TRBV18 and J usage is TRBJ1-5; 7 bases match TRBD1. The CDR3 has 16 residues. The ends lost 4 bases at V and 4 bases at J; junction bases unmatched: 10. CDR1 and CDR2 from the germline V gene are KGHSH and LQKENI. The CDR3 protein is CASSLYRDRPNQPQHF. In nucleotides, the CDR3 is TGTGCCAGCTCACTTTACCGGGACAGACCTAATCAGCCCCAGCATTTT.

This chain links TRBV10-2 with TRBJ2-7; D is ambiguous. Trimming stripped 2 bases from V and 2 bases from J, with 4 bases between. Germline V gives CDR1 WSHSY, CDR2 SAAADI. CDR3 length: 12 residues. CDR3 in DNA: TGCGCCAGCAGTGAGGGCCCCTACGAGCAGTACTTC. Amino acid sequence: CASSEGPYEQYF.